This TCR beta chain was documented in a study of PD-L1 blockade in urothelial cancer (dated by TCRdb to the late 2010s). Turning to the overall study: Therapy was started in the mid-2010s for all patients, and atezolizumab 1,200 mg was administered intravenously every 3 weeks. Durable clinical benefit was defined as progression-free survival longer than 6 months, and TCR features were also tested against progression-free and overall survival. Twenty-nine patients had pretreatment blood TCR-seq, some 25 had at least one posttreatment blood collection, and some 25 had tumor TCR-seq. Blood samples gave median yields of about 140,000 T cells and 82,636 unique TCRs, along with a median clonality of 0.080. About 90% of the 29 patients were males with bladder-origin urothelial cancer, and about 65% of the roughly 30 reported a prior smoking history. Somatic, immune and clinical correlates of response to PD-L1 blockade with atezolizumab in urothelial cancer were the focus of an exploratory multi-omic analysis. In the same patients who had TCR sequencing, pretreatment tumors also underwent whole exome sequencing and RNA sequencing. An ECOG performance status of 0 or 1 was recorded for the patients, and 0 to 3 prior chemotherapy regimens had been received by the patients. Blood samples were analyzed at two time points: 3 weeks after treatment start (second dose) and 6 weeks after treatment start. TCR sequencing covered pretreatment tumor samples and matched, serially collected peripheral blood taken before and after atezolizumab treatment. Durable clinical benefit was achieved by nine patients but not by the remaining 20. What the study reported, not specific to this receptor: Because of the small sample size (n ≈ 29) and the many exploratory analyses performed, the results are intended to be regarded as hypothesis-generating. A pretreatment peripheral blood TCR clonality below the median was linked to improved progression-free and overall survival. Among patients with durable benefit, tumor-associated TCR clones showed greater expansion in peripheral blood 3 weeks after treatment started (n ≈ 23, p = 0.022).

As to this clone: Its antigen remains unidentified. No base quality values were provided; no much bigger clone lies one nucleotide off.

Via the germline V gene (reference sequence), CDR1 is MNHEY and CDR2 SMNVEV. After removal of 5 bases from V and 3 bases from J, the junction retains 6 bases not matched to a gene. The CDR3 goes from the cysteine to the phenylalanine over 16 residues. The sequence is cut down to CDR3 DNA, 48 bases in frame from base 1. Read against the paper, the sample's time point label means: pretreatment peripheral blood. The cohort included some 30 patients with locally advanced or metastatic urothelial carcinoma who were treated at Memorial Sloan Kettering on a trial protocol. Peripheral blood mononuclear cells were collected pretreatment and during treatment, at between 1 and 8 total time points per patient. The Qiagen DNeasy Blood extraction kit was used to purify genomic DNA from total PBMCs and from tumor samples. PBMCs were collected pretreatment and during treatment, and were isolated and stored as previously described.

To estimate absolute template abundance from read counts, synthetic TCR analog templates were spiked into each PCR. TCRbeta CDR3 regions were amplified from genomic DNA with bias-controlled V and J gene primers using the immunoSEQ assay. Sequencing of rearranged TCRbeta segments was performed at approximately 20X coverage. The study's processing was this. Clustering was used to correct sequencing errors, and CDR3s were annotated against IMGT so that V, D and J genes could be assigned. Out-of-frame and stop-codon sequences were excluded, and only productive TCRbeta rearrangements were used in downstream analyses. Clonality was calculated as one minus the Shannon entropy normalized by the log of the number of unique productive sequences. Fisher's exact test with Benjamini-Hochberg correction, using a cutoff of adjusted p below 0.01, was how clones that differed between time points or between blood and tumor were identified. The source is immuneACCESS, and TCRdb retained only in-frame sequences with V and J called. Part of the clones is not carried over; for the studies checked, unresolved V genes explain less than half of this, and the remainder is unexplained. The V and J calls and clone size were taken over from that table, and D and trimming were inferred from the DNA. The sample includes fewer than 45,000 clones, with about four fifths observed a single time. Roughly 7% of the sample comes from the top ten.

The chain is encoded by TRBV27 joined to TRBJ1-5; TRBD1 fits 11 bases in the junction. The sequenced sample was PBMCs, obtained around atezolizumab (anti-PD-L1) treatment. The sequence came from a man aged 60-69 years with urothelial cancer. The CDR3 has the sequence CASSRDRGFNNQPQHF. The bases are TGTGCCAGCAGTCGGGACAGGGGGTTTAACAATCAGCCCCAGCATTTT.